The T cell receptor beta chain described here comes from a study of blood T cell repertoires in COVID-19. Study summary: The samples span acute and convalescent COVID-19 from the United States, Italy and Spain. T cells, B-cell-depleted T cells, or PBMCs provided the cDNA or gDNA that served as material.

There are 13 residues in the CDR3. Germline CDR1 reads KGHDR; CDR2 reads SFDVKD. Trimming pared 4 bases from V and 5 bases from J, leaving 10 bases between. The data were produced by immunoSEQ multiplex PCR, yet TCRdb's version contains in-frame clones alone and is incomplete. The table records under 350,000 clones, over 75% of them present only once. This clone was seen more than once but under ten times. The rearrangement uses TRBV24-1 and TRBJ1-2, with a tentative D call TRBD1 (6 bases). Sequencing used peripheral blood. The TCR comes from a human donor in a cohort sampled during active COVID-19. CDR3 bases: TGTGCCACCAGTGACCGGACAGTATATGGCTACACCTTC. It yields the protein CATSDRTVYGYTF.